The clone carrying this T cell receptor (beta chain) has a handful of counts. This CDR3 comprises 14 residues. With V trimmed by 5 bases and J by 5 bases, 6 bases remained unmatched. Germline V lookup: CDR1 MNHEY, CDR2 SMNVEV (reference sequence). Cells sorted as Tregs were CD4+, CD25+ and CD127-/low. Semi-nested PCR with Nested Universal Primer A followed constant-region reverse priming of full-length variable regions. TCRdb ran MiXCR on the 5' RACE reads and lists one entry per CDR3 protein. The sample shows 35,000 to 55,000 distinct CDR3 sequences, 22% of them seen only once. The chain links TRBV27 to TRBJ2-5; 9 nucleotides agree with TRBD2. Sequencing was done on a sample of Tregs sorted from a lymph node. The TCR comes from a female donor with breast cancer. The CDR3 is CASSEAGGRETQYF. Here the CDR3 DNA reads TGTGCCAGCAGTGAGGCGGGAGGGCGGGAGACCCAGTACTTC.